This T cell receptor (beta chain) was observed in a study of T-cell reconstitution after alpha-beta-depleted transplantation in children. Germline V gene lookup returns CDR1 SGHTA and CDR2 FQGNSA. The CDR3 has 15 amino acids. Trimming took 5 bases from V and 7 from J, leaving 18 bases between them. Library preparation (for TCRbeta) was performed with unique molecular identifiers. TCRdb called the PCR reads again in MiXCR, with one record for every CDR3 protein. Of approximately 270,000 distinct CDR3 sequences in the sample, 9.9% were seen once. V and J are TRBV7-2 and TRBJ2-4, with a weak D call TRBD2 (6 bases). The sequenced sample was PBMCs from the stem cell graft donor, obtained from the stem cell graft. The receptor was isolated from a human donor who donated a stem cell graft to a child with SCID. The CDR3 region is CASSEQPARGNIQYF. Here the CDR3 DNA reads TGTGCCAGCAGCGAACAACCCGCCCGGGGGAACATTCAGTACTTC. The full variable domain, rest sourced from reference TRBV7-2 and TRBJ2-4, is GAGVSQSPSNKVTEKGKDVELRCDPISGHTALYWYRQSLGQGLEFLIYFQGNSAPDKSGLPSDRFSAERTGGSVSTLTIQRTQQEDSAVYLCASSEQPARGNIQYFGAGTRLSVL.